Listed below are T cell receptor beta chains from one sample, sequenced in a study of identifying expanded T cells in peripheral blood. Method: immunoSEQ multiplex PCR; TCRdb's copy keeps in-frame clones and lacks some. The sample has about 82,000 clones, around 90% seen once. The sample comprised blood. The source is a person aged 18 to 70 in good health. The CDR3 runs from the conserved cysteine through the conserved F or W. The order of the fields is CDR3 protein, CDR3 DNA, J gene, clone size, D gene, V gene. The D gene is left open where the match is weak. The size of a clone is reported for some rows only, either as once, few or many, or as a class for expanded clones.

CASGLEDNQPQHF	TGTGCTAGTGGTTTGGAGGATAATCAGCCCCAGCATTTT	TRBJ1-5	few	.	TRBV12-5
CASSGTVNNEQFF	TGTGCCAGCTCTGGGACGGTGAACAATGAGCAGTTCTTC	TRBJ2-1	once	.	TRBV18
CASSLAQNTEAFF	TGCGCCAGCAGCTTGGCGCAGAACACTGAAGCTTTCTTT	TRBJ1-1	.	.	TRBV5-1
CASSSGLAGGPGEQFF	TGCGCCAGCAGCTCGGGACTAGCGGGAGGGCCAGGAGAGCAGTTCTTC	TRBJ2-1	.	TRBD2	TRBV5-1
CASGLDGTEAFF	TGTGCTAGTGGTTTGGATGGGACTGAAGCTTTCTTT	TRBJ1-1	.	.	TRBV12-5
CASSFLDRGCYSSYNSPLHF	TGTGCCAGCAGCTTCCTCGACAGGGGATGTTATAGCTCCTATAATTCACCCCTCCACTTT	TRBJ1-6	.	TRBD1	TRBV7-4
CASSLDGVSGTQSYEQYF	TGCGCCAGCAGCTTGGATGGGGTTAGCGGGACACAGTCGTACGAGCAGTACTTC	TRBJ2-7	.	TRBD2	TRBV5-1
CASSLAEPRGYNEAFF	TGCGCCAGCAGCTTGGCCGAGCCCAGGGGATATAATGAAGCTTTCTTT	TRBJ1-1	.	.	TRBV5-1
CATSKTLAGVETQYF	TGTGCCACCAGCAAGACCCTCGCGGGTGTGGAGACCCAGTACTTC	TRBJ2-5	.	.	TRBV15
CASSLTPGQAWNSPLHF	TGCGCCAGCAGCCTAACGCCGGGACAGGCTTGGAATTCACCCCTCCACTTT	TRBJ1-6	.	TRBD1	TRBV4-1
CAISGTGLAGVKDTQYF	TGTGCCATCAGTGGGACAGGACTAGCGGGAGTGAAAGATACGCAGTATTTT	TRBJ2-3	.	TRBD2	TRBV10-3
CASSSGLEGGEQFF	TGTGCCAGCAGTTCAGGACTAGAGGGGGGCGAGCAGTTCTTC	TRBJ2-1	.	.	TRBV27
CASTREHYNEQFF	TGTGCCAGCACCAGGGAACACTACAATGAGCAGTTCTTC	TRBJ2-1	.	.	TRBV2
CASSIGQAASYEQYF	TGCGCCAGCAGCATTGGACAGGCGGCCTCCTACGAGCAGTACTTC	TRBJ2-7	once	TRBD1	TRBV5-1
CASSNQDRADGELFF	TGCGCCAGCAGCAACCAGGACAGGGCTGACGGGGAGCTGTTTTTT	TRBJ2-2	.	TRBD1	TRBV4-1
CASSPGSGTYEQYF	TGTGCCAGCTCACCAGGATCAGGCACCTACGAGCAGTACTTC	TRBJ2-7	.	.	TRBV18
CASRGNGNTIYF	TGTGCCAGCAGGGGAAACGGAAACACCATATATTTT	TRBJ1-3	.	.	TRBV2
CASSPPGSQNTGELFF	TGTGCCAGCTCCCCCCCGGGAAGCCAGAACACCGGGGAGCTGTTTTTT	TRBJ2-2	.	.	TRBV18
CASSQRQGSLMNTEAFF	TGTGCCAGCAGCCAAAGACAGGGGTCCCTAATGAACACTGAAGCTTTCTTT	TRBJ1-1	.	TRBD1	TRBV14
CASSLVGGTDTQYF	TGTGCCAGCAGCTTGGTTGGGGGCACAGATACGCAGTATTTT	TRBJ2-3	.	.	TRBV7-2
CASSMFRTQHQPQHF	TGTGCCAGTAGTATGTTCCGGACTCAACATCAGCCCCAGCATTTT	TRBJ1-5	.	.	TRBV19
CASSLLSGTGTYEQYF	TGTGCCAGCAGCTTACTTTCCGGGACAGGGACCTACGAGCAGTACTTC	TRBJ2-7	.	TRBD1	TRBV7-8
CASSQPSPTRGETQYF	TGTGCCAGCTCTCAACCTTCCCCCACTAGGGGGGAGACCCAGTACTTC	TRBJ2-5	.	.	TRBV18
CASSQSNPGGNTIYF	TGCGCCAGCAGTCAATCCAACCCAGGTGGCAACACCATATATTTT	TRBJ1-3	once	.	TRBV23-1
CASALRDGRYTGELFF	TGTGCCAGCGCGTTGCGGGACGGGAGATACACCGGGGAGCTGTTTTTT	TRBJ2-2	.	.	TRBV11-2
CASSEYRRGQETQYF	TGTGCCAGCAGTGAATATCGCAGGGGGCAAGAGACCCAGTACTTC	TRBJ2-5	.	TRBD1	TRBV2
CASSLVARGADNEQFF	TGCGCCAGCAGCTTGGTAGCCAGGGGCGCCGACAATGAGCAGTTCTTC	TRBJ2-1	.	.	TRBV5-1
CASRGQLNTEAFF	TGTGCCAGCAGAGGACAGTTGAACACTGAAGCTTTCTTT	TRBJ1-1	once	.	TRBV6-1
CASDRDREYEQYF	TGTGCCTCGGATAGGGACAGGGAGTACGAGCAGTACTTC	TRBJ2-7	.	TRBD1	TRBV30
CASSESQGNYEQFF	TGCGCCAGCAGTGAGTCACAGGGGAACTATGAGCAGTTCTTC	TRBJ2-1	.	TRBD1	TRBV10-2
CASSLAGGQSYGYTF	TGTGCCAGCAGCTTGGCGGGCGGGCAGTCCTATGGCTACACCTTC	TRBJ1-2	.	.	TRBV5-5
CASRPQGSGNTIYF	TGTGCCAGTAGACCCCAGGGGTCTGGAAACACCATATATTTT	TRBJ1-3	.	.	TRBV19
CASSFDRQPQHF	TGTGCCAGCAGCTTTGATCGACAGCCCCAGCATTTT	TRBJ1-5	.	.	TRBV5-8
CASSRTGQIYNEQFF	TGCGCCAGCTCTCGTACGGGACAGATCTACAATGAGCAGTTCTTC	TRBJ2-1	.	TRBD1	TRBV10-2
CASSQGGLAGEFEQYF	TGTGCCAGCAGCCAAGGGGGACTAGCGGGAGAGTTCGAGCAGTACTTC	TRBJ2-7	.	TRBD2	TRBV4-2
CAWTRGGYGYTF	TGTGCCTGGACACGGGGAGGATACGGCTACACCTTC	TRBJ1-2	.	.	TRBV30
CASSPASGEDTQYF	TGCGCCAGCAGCCCCGCTTCGGGGGAAGATACGCAGTATTTT	TRBJ2-3	.	.	TRBV5-1
CASSPSGYGGEQYF	TGTGCCAGCTCACCCTCGGGGTACGGTGGGGAGCAGTACTTC	TRBJ2-7	.	.	TRBV18
CAISTSRDAGGYGYTF	TGTGCCATCAGCACCAGTCGGGACGCGGGGGGATATGGCTACACCTTC	TRBJ1-2	.	.	TRBV10-3
CASSLSGVDYGYTF	TGCGCCAGCAGCTTGTCTGGGGTGGACTATGGCTACACCTTC	TRBJ1-2	.	.	TRBV5-1
CAIRPTGGEGETQYF	TGTGCCATCAGGCCAACAGGGGGCGAGGGGGAGACCCAGTACTTC	TRBJ2-5	.	TRBD1	TRBV10-3
CASSFRTDEQFF	TGTGCCAGCAGCTTCCGCACCGATGAGCAGTTCTTC	TRBJ2-1	.	.	TRBV11-3
CASRLGDYEQYF	TGCGCCAGCAGGTTAGGGGACTACGAGCAGTACTTC	TRBJ2-7	few	.	TRBV5-1
CASSLSRWEDTEAFF	TGTGCCAGCAGTTTATCAAGATGGGAGGACACTGAAGCTTTCTTT	TRBJ1-1	.	.	TRBV7-9
CASSETGGNQPQHF	TGTGCCAGCAGTGAGACAGGGGGCAATCAGCCCCAGCATTTT	TRBJ1-5	.	TRBD1	TRBV6-1
CASSRDSALAKNIQYF	TGTGCCAGCAGCAGGGACAGCGCACTAGCCAAAAACATTCAGTACTTC	TRBJ2-4	.	TRBD1	TRBV5-6
CASRGTETYEQYF	TGTGCCAGCAGAGGGACGGAGACCTACGAGCAGTACTTC	TRBJ2-7	once	.	TRBV6-1
CASSGQAEGYTF	TGTGCCAGCAGCGGACAGGCGGAGGGCTACACCTTC	TRBJ1-2	.	TRBD1	TRBV4-2
CASSLGIEETQYF	TGTGCCAGCAGCTTAGGAATCGAAGAGACCCAGTACTTC	TRBJ2-5	.	.	TRBV7-6
CASSLGEGNTDTQYF	TGTGCCAGCAGCTTAGGGGAGGGGAACACAGATACGCAGTATTTT	TRBJ2-3	.	TRBD2	TRBV7-3